These 23 T cell receptor beta chains were sequenced from one sample in a study of vaccination and CD4 T cells after COVID-19. Their target antigens are unknown. The Oncomine TCR Beta short-read assay was applied to DNA of cultured CD4+ T cells. One entry per CDR3 protein, called by TCRdb with MiXCR from the PCR reads. The sample has 20,000 to 30,000 distinct CDR3 sequences, about 64% seen once. The sample's treatment: roughly 10-day PBMC culture with coronavirus spike peptide pools or control peptides (ViraFEST assay). Sequenced input: CD4+ T cells from blood, cultured in vitro. These receptors originate from a human donor who had recovered from COVID-19.

V usage is TRBV28 and J usage is TRBJ1-3; 8 nucleotides align to TRBD1. The CDR3 contains 14 residues. Trimming cost V 6 bases and J 4 bases; bases outside gene matches: 5. In germline, CDR1 is MDHEN, CDR2 SYDVKM. Written as DNA, the CDR3 is TGTGCCAGCAGCCCGGACAGGGCCGGAAACACCATATATTTT. Encoded protein: CASSPDRAGNTIYF.

The V call is TRBV6-1, the J call TRBJ1-4; D unresolved. In germline, CDR1 is MNHNS, CDR2 SASEGT. The CDR3 runs 14 residues. V was clipped by 7 bases and J by 1 base, with 10 bases between them. The CDR3 region is CASMFAGTNEKLFF. Here the CDR3 DNA reads TGTGCCAGCATGTTTGCGGGAACTAATGAAAAACTGTTTTTT.

The chain carries TRBV7-2 and TRBJ1-2, with TRBD1 identical over 9 bases. Losses at the gene ends were 4 bases for V and 5 bases for J; bases not matched to a gene: 8. Germline CDR1 reads SGHTA; CDR2 reads FQGNSA. The CDR3 runs 15 residues. Written as DNA, the CDR3 is TGTGCCAGCAGCTCCCGGGACAGGGTATCATATGGCTACACCTTC. This sequence encodes CASSSRDRVSYGYTF.

The gene calls are TRBV28 and TRBJ1-6, with a weak D call TRBD1 (5 bases). This CDR3 has 15 amino acids. The V end was cut by 3 bases, the J end by 0 bases, with 6 bases between. The V gene's germline CDR1 is MDHEN and CDR2 SYDVKM. CDR3 coding DNA: TGTGCCAGCAGTTTCACAGGCTCCTATAATTCACCCCTCCACTTT. As protein: CASSFTGSYNSPLHF.

Within the sample, this clonotype is medium-sized. V gene TRBV28 combines with J gene TRBJ1-2, with a weak D call TRBD1 (6 bases). Germline V gene lookup returns CDR1 MDHEN and CDR2 SYDVKM. The V end lost 6 bases, the J end lost 9 bases, and 23 bases lay between the germline ends. This CDR3 region has 15 residues. The CDR3 sequence: CASRPTGRQGISYTF. The DNA for the CDR3 is TGTGCCAGCAGACCTACCGGGAGGCAGGGGATTAGCTACACCTTC.

V is TRBV20-1 and J is TRBJ2-2; D might be TRBD1 (6 bases). Germline V gene sequence: CDR1 DFQATT, CDR2 SNEGSKA (reference sequence). The V and J ends lost 0 bases and 3 bases respectively, with 14 bases between them. The length of the CDR3 is 16 residues. The CDR3 DNA reads as TGCAGTGCTAGAGATCTGAGGGGGAGAGACACCGGGGAGCTGTTTTTT. Amino acid sequence: CSARDLRGRDTGELFF.

On this clonotype itself: The germline gene is not matched at one end of the junction; a read error may be the cause. V usage is TRBV20-1 and J usage is TRBJ1-5, with 7 positions matching TRBD1. Germline-derived CDR1 and CDR2 are DFQATT and SNEGSKA (reference sequence). The CDR3 spans 13 residues. The CDR3 coding sequence is TGCAGTGCTGGAGAGGGACAGAATCAGCCCCAGCATTTT. Protein product: CSAGEGQNQPQHF.

The gene calls are TRBV5-4 and TRBJ2-1; TRBD2 matches 8 bases. Germline CDR1 is SGHNT and CDR2 is YYREEE (reference sequence). V lost 3 bases to trimming and J lost 0 bases; unmatched junction nucleotides: 8. The CDR3 runs to 17 residues. CDR3 in DNA: TGTGCCAGCAGCTACCCAATAGCGGGAAGCTCCTACAATGAGCAGTTCTTC. Protein sequence: CASSYPIAGSSYNEQFF.

V gene TRBV6-5 combines with J gene TRBJ1-2, with 8 nucleotides matching TRBD1. After removal of 4 bases from V and 5 bases from J, the junction contained 6 bases not matched to a gene. Germline-derived CDR1 and CDR2 are MNHEY and SVGAGI. The CDR3 contains 14 residues. The CDR3 DNA reads as TGTGCCAGCAGTTCGACCAGGGGGCTGTATGGCTACACCTTC. The encoded protein is CASSSTRGLYGYTF.

The V call is TRBV4-2, the J call TRBJ2-3; 8 nucleotides match TRBD2. From germline, CDR1 is LGHNA and CDR2 YNFKEQ. V trimming: 4 bases; J trimming: 1 base; junction bases outside the gene matches: 7. This CDR3 has 16 residues. CDR3 residues: CASSRGAGARTDTQYF. DNA of the CDR3: TGTGCCAGCAGCCGAGGAGCGGGAGCCCGCACAGATACGCAGTATTTT.

The rearrangement joins TRBV7-9 to TRBJ1-1; 7 bases align to TRBD1. Losses at the gene ends were 2 bases for V and 0 bases for J; bases not matched to a gene: 3. CDR1 and CDR2 from the germline V gene are SEHNR and FQNEAQ (reference sequence). The CDR3 covers 15 residues. The CDR3 DNA reads as TGTGCCAGCAGCTTACAGGGGGGCATGAACACTGAAGCTTTCTTT. This gives the protein CASSLQGGMNTEAFF.

The chain joins TRBV15 to TRBJ2-5; 9 bases match TRBD2. CDR1 is LNHNV, CDR2 YYDKDF, per germline (reference sequence). V was clipped by 2 bases and J by 2 bases; unmatched bases: 6. There are 16 residues in the CDR3. CDR3 amino acids: CATSRSGLARQETQYF. The CDR3, as DNA: TGTGCCACCAGCAGATCCGGACTAGCGAGACAAGAGACCCAGTACTTC.

This clonotype was detected a few times. This chain uses TRBV24-1 with TRBJ2-2; D not resolved. Trimming took 1 base from V and 1 from J, leaving 9 bases between them. The CDR3 runs 16 residues. Per the germline V gene, CDR1 is KGHDR and CDR2 is SFDVKD. The CDR3 DNA sequence: TGTGCCACCAGTGATTTATCCGCAGAGAACACCGGGGAGCTGTTTTTT. It specifies CATSDLSAENTGELFF.

The V call is TRBV20-1, the J call TRBJ2-7; weak D call: TRBD2 (6 bases). This CDR3 is 13 amino acids long. In germline, CDR1 is DFQATT, CDR2 SNEGSKA (reference sequence). Trimming took off 6 bases at V and 6 bases at J, with 18 bases between the two ends. The DNA of the CDR3 is TGCAGTGCGAACGGCCGGGGGTTCGGCGAGCAGTACTTC. As protein: CSANGRGFGEQYF.

V usage is TRBV5-4 and J usage is TRBJ2-5; D uncertain. Germline V gene sequence: CDR1 SGHNT, CDR2 YYREEE (reference sequence). The CDR3 has 13 amino acids. Between the trimmed V and J ends, which lost 2 bases and 3 bases, there was a span of 8 bases. Here the CDR3 DNA reads TGTGCCAGCAGCTTTCGCCTCAAAGAGACCCAGTACTTC. It yields the protein CASSFRLKETQYF.

The rearrangement links TRBV27 to TRBJ2-7; tentatively, D is TRBD1 or TRBD2 (6 bases each). Germline CDR1 reads MNHEY; CDR2 reads SMNVEV (reference sequence). The CDR3 is made up of 13 amino acids. V was clipped by 9 bases and J by 4 bases, with 16 bases between them. In DNA form, the CDR3 reads TGTGCCAGTCGCCGGGGGACAACGTACGAGCAGTACTTC. Translated: CASRRGTTYEQYF.

This clonotype has just a few counts. The V call is TRBV6-2 or TRBV6-3, the J call TRBJ1-1; D perhaps matches TRBD1 (5 bases). This CDR3 spans 15 amino acids. Trimming stripped 8 bases from V and 0 bases from J, with 16 bases between. Germline V CDR1 and CDR2: MNHEY, SVGEGT. The CDR3 protein is CASSGEWGLNTEAFF. The DNA of the CDR3 is TGTGCCAGCTCGGGGGAATGGGGTTTGAACACTGAAGCTTTCTTT.

This clonotype was picked up a small number of times. The rearrangement links TRBV6-5 to TRBJ2-1; perhaps TRBD2 as D (5 bases). The V end lost 2 bases, the J end lost 7 bases, and 12 bases lay between the germline ends. Germline assignment: CDR1 MNHEY and CDR2 SVGAGI. This CDR3 has 14 residues. The CDR3 coding sequence is TGTGCCAGCAGTTACGGGATCGGCGGGAATGAGCAGTTCTTC. Protein: CASSYGIGGNEQFF.

J is TRBJ1-5 and V is TRBV28; the D is unclear. Germline loops: CDR1 MDHEN, CDR2 SYDVKM. This CDR3 has 14 residues. The germline V and J ends were trimmed by 2 bases and 4 bases, with 9 bases remaining between them. CDR3 bases: TGTGCCAGCAGTTTAGGGTCAGGTAATCAGCCCCAGCATTTT. Its protein product is CASSLGSGNQPQHF.

The chain links TRBV18 to TRBJ2-7, with 13 bases matching TRBD2. The CDR3 loop spans 17 amino acids. J was trimmed by 7 bases and V by 3 bases; bases with no gene match: 12. Germline CDR1 and CDR2: KGHSH and LQKENI. CDR3 residues: CASSPSATRTSGSEQYF. The CDR3 nucleotides are TGTGCCAGCTCACCCAGTGCTACTCGGACTAGCGGGAGTGAGCAGTACTTC.

This clonotype was recorded a few times. The chain links TRBV20-1 to TRBJ2-1; 9 bases agree with TRBD2. From germline, CDR1 is DFQATT and CDR2 SNEGSKA (reference sequence). This CDR3 comprises 14 residues. V gave up 1 base and J gave up 9 bases; unmatched junction bases: 7. The CDR3 region has the DNA TGCAGTGCTAGAGGGGCTAGCGGGATGGGTGAGCAGTTCTTC. It yields the protein CSARGASGMGEQFF.

This clonotype was picked up a small number of times. The chain recombines TRBV30 with TRBJ2-7, with a possible D match to TRBD1 (5 bases). Per germline, CDR1 GTSNPN and CDR2 SVGIG (reference sequence). The CDR3 is 15 residues long. V lost 1 base and J 2 bases, leaving 15 bases between the germline ends. The CDR3 region is CAWSGWQGSAYEQYF. In DNA, the CDR3 is TGTGCCTGGAGTGGTTGGCAGGGAAGTGCCTACGAGCAGTACTTC.

This clonotype was seen a handful of times. The CDR3, as DNA: TGTGCCAGCTCACCAACAGGGCCTAATGAAAAACTGTTTTTT. Translating it yields CASSPTGPNEKLFF. This chain links TRBV18 with TRBJ1-4, with D maybe TRBD1 (6 bases). V lost 2 bases to trimming and J lost 3 bases, with 7 bases between them. Germline V gene sequence: CDR1 KGHSH, CDR2 LQKENI. The CDR3 sequence is 14 residues long. The full variable domain, its missing parts supplied by reference TRBV18 and TRBJ1-4, is NAGVMQNPRHLVRRRGQEARLRCSPMKGHSHVYWYRQLPEEGLKFMVYLQKENIIDESGMPKERFSAEFPKEGPSILRIQQVVRGDSAAYFCASSPTGPNEKLFFGSGTQLSVL.